Listed below are T cell receptor beta chains from one sample, sequenced in a study of beta chain features in type 1 diabetes. Repertoires were generated with immunoSEQ multiplex PCR, while TCRdb's copy carries only in-frame clones and drops some. The sample has 150,000 or so clones, about 9.7% seen once. The sample taken for sequencing was central memory CD4+ T cells from blood. The origin of the receptors is a woman aged 40 to 49 in good health. The CDR3 runs from the conserved cysteine through the conserved F or W. A D gene is named only where the DNA matches it firmly. Only part of the rows carry a size: once, few, many, or a class if the clone is expanded.

d_call j_call v_call clone_size cdr3_aa cdr3_nt
. TRBJ1-2 TRBV6-5 . CASRAMTDGYTF TGTGCCAGCAGAGCCATGACTGATGGCTACACCTTC
. TRBJ1-5 TRBV7-2 few CASSPGQNYQPQHF TGTGCCAGCAGCCCCGGACAGAATTATCAGCCCCAGCATTTT
TRBD2 TRBJ2-3 TRBV5-6 few CASSDRTSGDTQYF TGTGCCAGCAGCGACAGGACTAGCGGGGATACGCAGTATTTT
TRBD1 TRBJ2-2 TRBV5-3 few CARSRTTGGADCTGELFF TGTGCCAGAAGCCGGACGACAGGGGGCGCGGATTGCACCGGGGAGCTGTTTTTT
. TRBJ2-7 TRBV7-9 . CASAPGYEQYF TGTGCCAGTGCACCAGGGTACGAGCAGTACTTC
. TRBJ1-1 TRBV6-5 few CASSYGQGRTEAFF TGTGCCAGCAGTTACGGGCAGGGTCGAACTGAAGCTTTCTTT
TRBD2 TRBJ2-3 TRBV7-6 few CASSIRLAGMADTQYF TGTGCCAGCAGCATAAGACTAGCGGGGATGGCAGATACGCAGTATTTT
. TRBJ2-2 TRBV5-1 few CASSLISQGSNTGELFF TGCGCCAGCAGCTTGATTTCCCAGGGATCGAACACCGGGGAGCTGTTTTTT
TRBD1 TRBJ1-1 TRBV18 many CASSPRGQGYSEAFF TGTGCCAGCTCACCCCGGGGACAGGGGTACTCTGAAGCTTTCTTT
. TRBJ2-7 TRBV7-9 many CASSTRLDGYEQYF TGTGCCAGCAGCACCCGACTAGACGGGTACGAGCAGTACTTC
TRBD2 TRBJ2-5 TRBV5-1 few CASSLTGGWKETQYF TGCGCCAGCAGCTTGACGGGGGGGTGGAAAGAGACCCAGTACTTC
. TRBJ2-1 TRBV6-1 many CASSEDLTGWLF TGTGCCAGCAGTGAGGACCTTACAGGGTGGCTCTTC
. TRBJ1-2 TRBV4-1 few CASSQDAITDSTVNYGYTF TGCGCCAGCAGCCAAGACGCCATTACAGACAGCACCGTTAACTATGGCTACACCTTC
. TRBJ2-1 TRBV5-1 few CASSFPLGGADEQFF TGCGCCAGCAGCTTCCCTTTGGGGGGGGCGGACGAGCAGTTCTTC
. TRBJ2-7 TRBV27 . CASSWDKGYEQYF TGTGCCAGCAGCTGGGACAAAGGCTACGAGCAGTACTTC